Below, 32 T cell receptor beta chains from the same sample are listed, as sequenced in a study of T-cell memory formation after mild COVID-19. TCRdb used MiXCR to reprocess the 5' RACE reads, holding one entry per CDR3 protein. The table lists roughly 310,000 distinct CDR3 sequences, approximately 16% of them singletons, with roughly 20% in the top ten. Sequencing used PBMCs or a T cell subset sorted from them (not recorded which). These receptors came from a man younger than 35 who had mild COVID-19 (a few samples of this study predate the infection). Cell type and time point are not known.

V gene TRBV18 combines with J gene TRBJ1-5; 7 bases align to TRBD1. The CDR3 totals 13 residues. In germline, CDR1 is KGHSH, CDR2 LQKENI. Losses at the gene ends were 5 bases for V and 5 bases for J; bases not matched to a gene: 3. Here the CDR3 DNA reads TGTGCCAGCTCAGCTACAGGGGATCAGCCCCAGCATTTT. As protein: CASSATGDQPQHF.

There are a few counts of this clonotype. The V call is TRBV5-1, the J call TRBJ2-3; weak D call: TRBD2 (7 bases). This CDR3 comprises 15 residues. Germline CDR1 and CDR2: SGHRS and YFSETQ. Trimming stripped 0 bases from V and 2 bases from J, with 10 bases between. CDR3 region: CASSLAGGDTDTQYF. The CDR3 coding sequence is TGCGCCAGCAGCTTGGCGGGGGGCGACACAGATACGCAGTATTTT.

The gene calls are TRBV12-3 or TRBV12-4 and TRBJ2-1, with D tentatively TRBD2 (6 bases). The V gene lost 3 bases and the J gene lost 6 bases, with 18 bases spanning the gap. CDR3 length equals 16 residues. This CDR3 reads CASSFFGGSVVNEQFF. CDR3 coding DNA: TGTGCCAGCAGTTTTTTTGGGGGGTCGGTAGTCAATGAGCAGTTCTTC.

In this sample, this clonotype turned up a few times. V is TRBV7-2 and J is TRBJ2-5; D ambiguous. V dropped 1 base and J dropped 1 base, with 7 bases sitting between them. CDR3 length: 14 amino acids. Germline V lookup: CDR1 SGHTA, CDR2 FQGNSA. CDR3 sequence: CASSLGLVQETQYF. CDR3 in DNA: TGTGCCAGCAGCTTAGGACTCGTCCAAGAGACCCAGTACTTC.

This chain uses TRBV20-1 with TRBJ2-5, with D perhaps given as TRBD1 or TRBD2 (5 bases each). The V end was cut by 5 bases, the J end by 5 bases, with 18 bases between. CDR3 length: 14 residues. Germline lookup yields CDR1 DFQATT and CDR2 SNEGSKA (reference sequence). The CDR3 sequence: CSAVTGTSGETQYF. The CDR3 coding sequence is TGCAGTGCTGTTACCGGGACCTCGGGTGAGACCCAGTACTTC.

This clonotype has a handful of counts. In DNA form, the CDR3 reads TGTGCCAGCAGCTTATCCTCTACAGGGACCAACACAGATACGCAGTATTTT. Encoded protein: CASSLSSTGTNTDTQYF. V gene TRBV7-8 combines with J gene TRBJ2-3; D perhaps matches TRBD1 (6 bases). Germline V gene data show CDR1 as SGHVS and CDR2 as FQNEAQ. This CDR3 comprises 17 residues. The ends were cut back, 2 bases at V and 2 bases at J, with 17 bases in the middle.

The chain is built from TRBV11-3 and TRBJ2-5; TRBD1 matches 7 bases. This CDR3 comprises 14 residues. Germline values: CDR1 SGHNT, CDR2 YENEEA. Trimming at V came to 2 bases and at J to 2 bases, leaving 2 bases not matched to a gene. The CDR3 spells CASSLWDSQETQYF. In DNA, the CDR3 is TGTGCCAGCAGCTTATGGGACAGTCAAGAGACCCAGTACTTC.

The J gene is TRBJ1-2, the V gene TRBV9; possible D gene TRBD1, 6 bases. Trimming stripped 3 bases from V and 7 bases from J, with 13 bases between. This CDR3 is 13 amino acids long. Germline CDR1 is SGDLS and CDR2 is YYNGEE. Here the CDR3 reads CASSAPDSTGYTF. The CDR3 DNA sequence: TGTGCCAGCAGCGCCCCGGACAGTACTGGCTACACCTTC. The full variable domain, completed using reference TRBV9 and TRBJ1-2, is DSGVTQTPKHLITATGQRVTLRCSPRSGDLSVYWYQQSLDQGLQFLIQYYNGEERAKGNILERFSAQQFPDLHSELNLSSLELGDSALYFCASSAPDSTGYTFGSGTRLTVV.

The chain combines TRBV6-4 with TRBJ1-1; D call uncertain. The CDR3 has 14 residues. Germline V gene data show CDR1 as MRHNA and CDR2 as SNTAGT. With 0 bases removed from V and 4 bases from J, the gap between germline ends came to 9 bases. This CDR3 is CASSDSMESTEAFF. The CDR3 DNA reads as TGTGCCAGCAGTGACTCAATGGAAAGCACTGAAGCTTTCTTT.

The J gene is TRBJ2-5, the V gene TRBV18, with D perhaps matching TRBD2 (6 bases). CDR3 length: 17 amino acids. V dropped 0 bases and J dropped 4 bases, with 18 bases sitting between them. Germline V lookup: CDR1 KGHSH, CDR2 LQKENI. The CDR3 sequence is CASSPPRGGGIGETQYF. CDR3 DNA sequence: TGTGCCAGCTCACCACCGAGGGGTGGAGGGATCGGAGAGACCCAGTACTTC.

The chain joins TRBV5-6 to TRBJ1-6, with TRBD1 matching over 10 bases. Losses at the gene ends were 3 bases for V and 8 bases for J; bases not matched to a gene: 5. Germline loops: CDR1 SGHDT, CDR2 YYEEEE. The CDR3 spans 15 residues. CDR3: CASSSWDRGDSPLHF. The CDR3 nucleotides are TGTGCCAGCAGCTCCTGGGACAGGGGAGATTCACCCCTCCACTTT. The whole variable domain, filled in from reference TRBV5-6 and TRBJ1-6, reads DAGVTQSPTHLIKTRGQQVTLRCSPKSGHDTVSWYQQALGQGPQFIFQYYEEEERQRGNFPDRFSGHQFPNYSSELNVNALLLGDSALYLCASSSWDRGDSPLHFGNGTRLTVT.

Many counts were recorded for this clonotype. The V gene is TRBV20-1, the J gene TRBJ2-3; D is possibly TRBD1 or TRBD2 (5 bases each). The CDR3 runs 12 residues. Germline-derived CDR1 and CDR2 are DFQATT and SNEGSKA (reference sequence). Trimming removed 5 bases from V and 9 bases from J, with 15 bases in between. This CDR3 reads CSAGPSWGTQYF. For the CDR3, the DNA is TGCAGTGCTGGACCCTCCTGGGGGACGCAGTATTTT.

This clonotype was observed a single time. The rearrangement uses TRBV5-1 and TRBJ2-1; the D call may be TRBD1 or TRBD2 (6 bases each). Between the trimmed V and J ends, which lost 5 bases and 5 bases, there was a span of 20 bases. The CDR3 loop spans 16 amino acids. The germline CDR1 and CDR2 sequences are SGHRS and YFSETQ. The CDR3 nucleotides read TGCGCCAGCAGGCTGGCACAGGGAGGATACAACAATGAGCAGTTCTTC. Its translation: CASRLAQGGYNNEQFF. Full variable domain (rest looked up from reference TRBV5-1 and TRBJ2-1): KAGVTQTPRYLIKTRGQQVTLSCSPISGHRSVSWYQQTPGQGLQFLFEYFSETQRNKGNFPGRFSGRQFSNSRSEMNVSTLELGDSALYLCASRLAQGGYNNEQFFGPGTRLTVL.

This chain connects TRBV12-3 or TRBV12-4 to TRBJ1-4, with D perhaps matching TRBD1 (5 bases). The CDR3 has 18 residues. Trimming took off 6 bases at V and 3 bases at J, with 23 bases between the two ends. DNA for the CDR3: TGTGCCAGCAGCCACGCTACTCAGGGTTCTTTTCCTAATGAAAAACTGTTTTTT. Translation gives CASSHATQGSFPNEKLFF.

This clonotype turned up a few times. The chain carries TRBV10-3 and TRBJ1-1; D is ambiguous. Trimming shortened V by 0 bases and J by 10 bases, and 12 bases separated the two germline ends. The CDR3 consists of 13 residues. The V gene's germline CDR1 is ENHRY and CDR2 SYGVKD. The CDR3 loop is CAISESGSLGAFF. The CDR3 DNA sequence: TGTGCCATCAGTGAGTCGGGATCCCTGGGAGCTTTCTTT.

Points on this clonotype: The junction and the germline gene differ at one end; a read error may be behind it. The chain employs TRBV7-2 and TRBJ1-1; no reliable D call. Germline V gene lookup returns CDR1 SGHTA and CDR2 FQGNSA. This CDR3 spans 16 amino acids. The CDR3 here is CASRLALSRGNTEAFF. As DNA, the CDR3 is TGTGCCAGCAGATTAGCGTTGTCGCGGGGGAACACTGAAGCTTTCTTT. The variable domain in full, with the rest retrieved from reference TRBV7-2 and TRBJ1-1, is GAGVSQSPSNKVTEKGKDVELRCDPISGHTALYWYRQSLGQGLEFLIYFQGNSAPDKSGLPSDRFSAERTGGSVSTLTIQRTQQEDSAVYLCASRLALSRGNTEAFFGQGTRLTVV.

The chain carries TRBV9 and TRBJ2-4; 9 nucleotides line up with TRBD1. The germline CDR1 and CDR2 sequences are SGDLS and YYNGEE. The CDR3 is 14 residues long. Trimming removed 2 bases from V and 8 bases from J; junction bases left unmatched: 5. In nucleotides, the CDR3 is TGTGCCAGCAGCGTCACACAGGGGGCAGACATTCAGTACTTC. Encoded protein: CASSVTQGADIQYF.

This clonotype was counted a few times. The chain carries TRBV7-8 and TRBJ2-2, with a tentative D call TRBD1 (6 bases). V lost 1 base and J 7 bases, leaving 13 bases between the germline ends. Germline loops: CDR1 SGHVS, CDR2 FQNEAQ. CDR3 length: 15 amino acids. The CDR3 nucleotides read TGTGCCAGCAGCTTAGTGGGGGCATCCCTCGGGGAGCTGTTTTTT. Its translation is CASSLVGASLGELFF.

The chain combines TRBV5-1 with TRBJ2-3; no reliable D call. Trimming shortened V by 7 bases and J by 4 bases, and 19 bases separated the two germline ends. CDR3 length: 15 amino acids. Germline loops: CDR1 SGHRS, CDR2 YFSETQ. The CDR3 DNA reads as TGCGCCAGCTCCACCTACCAGGTTCGCGCAGATACGCAGTATTTT. This encodes CASSTYQVRADTQYF. Filled out from reference TRBV5-1 and TRBJ2-3, the complete variable domain reads KAGVTQTPRYLIKTRGQQVTLSCSPISGHRSVSWYQQTPGQGLQFLFEYFSETQRNKGNFPGRFSGRQFSNSRSEMNVSTLELGDSALYLCASSTYQVRADTQYFGPGTRLTVL.

In this sample, this clonotype turned up a few times. This chain connects TRBV28 to TRBJ2-7, with TRBD1 matching 9 bases. V shed 5 bases, J shed 6 bases, and the junction held 5 bases outside the gene matches. The CDR3 runs to 13 residues. Germline CDR1 reads MDHEN; CDR2 reads SYDVKM. The CDR3 loop is CASSPGQGTEQYV. The DNA for the CDR3 is TGTGCCAGCAGTCCGGGACAGGGTACCGAGCAGTACGTC.

This chain connects TRBV20-1 to TRBJ1-5, with D possibly being TRBD1 (6 bases). V was shortened by 6 bases and J by 6 bases, with 24 bases between the two germline ends. The CDR3 has 16 residues. Germline V gives CDR1 DFQATT, CDR2 SNEGSKA (reference sequence). CDR3 amino acids: CSANRDIGDLGQPQHF. The CDR3 region has the DNA TGCAGTGCAAACAGGGATATTGGTGATTTAGGTCAGCCCCAGCATTTT.

This chain connects TRBV28 to TRBJ2-3, with 8 nucleotides matching TRBD1. Germline V gene data show CDR1 as MDHEN and CDR2 as SYDVKM. The CDR3 sequence is 14 residues long. The V and J ends lost 6 bases and 2 bases, in that order; junction bases with no gene match: 4. CDR3 amino acids: CASSGQGPTDTQYF. The CDR3 DNA sequence: TGTGCCAGCAGCGGACAGGGACCCACAGATACGCAGTATTTT.

The V and J genes are TRBV27 and TRBJ2-5, with 8 bases matching TRBD2. Per the germline V gene, CDR1 is MNHEY and CDR2 is SMNVEV (reference sequence). The CDR3 is 13 residues long. Losses at the gene ends were 8 bases for V and 2 bases for J; bases not matched to a gene: 4. The CDR3 bases are TGTGCCAGCGGAGGACTAGCACAAGAGACCCAGTACTTC. It codes for CASGGLAQETQYF.

The chain uses TRBV5-1 and TRBJ1-1; D gene unclear. Trimming stripped 3 bases from V and 5 bases from J, with 8 bases between. This CDR3 spans 12 amino acids. Per the germline V gene, CDR1 is SGHRS and CDR2 is YFSETQ. The CDR3 DNA sequence: TGCGCCAGCAGCTATAGGAGAACTGAAGCTTTCTTT. It specifies CASSYRRTEAFF.

The chain carries TRBV29-1 and TRBJ1-2, with TRBD1 matching over 7 bases. CDR3 length: 15 amino acids. Germline V gives CDR1 SQVTM, CDR2 ANQGSEA. The ends lost 0 bases at V and 2 bases at J; junction bases unmatched: 6. CDR3 coding DNA: TGCAGCGTTGAAGACCCCCCGGGACAGAACTATGGCTACACCTTC. Amino acid sequence: CSVEDPPGQNYGYTF.

The sample holds a few counts of this clonotype. This rearrangement joins TRBV12-5 to TRBJ2-4, with TRBD1 as a possible D gene (5 bases). There are 18 residues in the CDR3. Germline-derived CDR1 and CDR2 are LGHNT and FRNRAP. With 2 bases removed from V and 5 bases from J, the gap between germline ends came to 22 bases. The CDR3: CASGLSPLRDLGENIQYF. The DNA of the CDR3 is TGTGCTAGTGGTTTGTCGCCCCTTCGCGACCTAGGGGAAAACATTCAGTACTTC.

This clonotype was found a few times. The chain has TRBV9 and TRBJ2-5; D gene uncertain. Deletions cut 3 bases from V and 5 bases from J, with 11 bases between. Germline V gene sequence: CDR1 SGDLS, CDR2 YYNGEE. This CDR3 has 13 amino acids. Here the CDR3 DNA reads TGTGCCAGCAGCGGCCGGTTGCGGGAGACCCAGTACTTC. It translates to CASSGRLRETQYF. The full variable domain, rest sourced from reference TRBV9 and TRBJ2-5, is DSGVTQTPKHLITATGQRVTLRCSPRSGDLSVYWYQQSLDQGLQFLIQYYNGEERAKGNILERFSAQQFPDLHSELNLSSLELGDSALYFCASSGRLRETQYFGPGTRLLVL.

A few counts support this clonotype. The chain is built from TRBV10-3 and TRBJ2-5; TRBD1 is a possible D gene (6 bases). This CDR3 has 15 amino acids. Germline CDR1 reads ENHRY; CDR2 reads SYGVKD. Trimming left V 10 bases short and J 5 bases short, with 23 bases between. The CDR3 protein is CATLRTDPMGETQYF. CDR3 bases: TGTGCCACCCTCAGGACAGACCCGATGGGGGAGACCCAGTACTTC.

This clonotype was counted only a few times. As DNA, the CDR3 is TGCAGCGTTGTTGGGTTTTTAGGAGGAACAGATACGCAGTATTTT. Its protein product is CSVVGFLGGTDTQYF. This sequence joins TRBV29-1 and TRBJ2-3, with a tentative D call TRBD2 (5 bases). The germline V gene encodes CDR1 SQVTM and CDR2 ANQGSEA. The CDR3 extends over 15 amino acids. Trimming cost V 4 bases and J 3 bases, with 17 bases left between them.

V is TRBV5-4 and J is TRBJ2-7, with D hard to call. There are 14 residues in the CDR3. Germline V gene data show CDR1 as SGHNT and CDR2 as YYREEE (reference sequence). V gave up 8 bases and J gave up 1 base, with 16 bases separating them. Here the CDR3 DNA reads TGTGCCAGAAGCCATATATCTGCTTCCTACGAGCAGTACGTC. It yields the protein CARSHISASYEQYV.

The table lists this clonotype with a few counts. The gene calls are TRBV6-2 or TRBV6-3 and TRBJ2-2; 9 nucleotides align to TRBD1. CDR1 MNHEY and CDR2 SVGEGT come from the germline V gene. The CDR3 runs 17 residues. Trimming removed 5 bases from V and 6 bases from J; junction bases left unmatched: 13. Written as DNA, the CDR3 is TGTGCCAGCAGTCCCTTCGGGACAGGGACGGTCGCCGGGGAGCTGTTTTTT. It specifies CASSPFGTGTVAGELFF.

This clonotype occurred a few times. V gene TRBV6-6 combines with J gene TRBJ2-7, with TRBD2 identical over 10 bases. The length of the CDR3 is 13 residues. The germline CDR1 and CDR2 sequences are MNHNY and SVGAGI (reference sequence). V was pared by 7 bases and J by 12 bases, with 12 bases of the junction left unmatched. The CDR3 DNA follows: TGTGCCAGCACTACCTGGACTAGCGGCGGTCTGTACGTC. Its translation: CASTTWTSGGLYV.